A selection of T cell receptor beta chains follows, all from one sample in a study of T-cell reconstitution after alpha-beta-depleted transplantation in children. A single record per CDR3 protein comes from TCRdb applying MiXCR to the PCR reads. This sample has about 640,000 distinct CDR3 sequences; approximately 16% occur once, and the top ten carry about 1.1%. The sequences come from PBMCs from the stem cell graft donor, collected from the stem cell graft. These receptors were collected from a human donor who donated a stem cell graft to a child with acute myeloid leukemia. CDR3s include the opening cysteine and the closing phenylalanine or tryptophan. D genes are given only for firm matches. Only some rows state a clone size, as once, few, many or a class for expanded clones.

>TRBV7-3|TRBJ2-5|few|TRBD2
TGTGCCAGCAGCCGAGTGGGGGGGAGTGAGACCCAGTACTTC
CASSRVGGSETQYF
>TRBV25-1|TRBJ1-5|few|-
TGTGCCAGCAGTGAAGGGGCAAGGAATCAGCCCCAGCATTTT
CASSEGARNQPQHF
>TRBV20-1|TRBJ2-1|many|TRBD1
TGCAGTGCTAGCCGGGACAGTGACAATGAGCAGTTCTTC
CSASRDSDNEQFF
>TRBV20-1|TRBJ1-6|many|TRBD1
TGCAGTGCTAGACCCAGGGGGCCAAATTCACCCCTCCACTTT
CSARPRGPNSPLHF
>TRBV5-6|TRBJ2-1|few|-
TGTGCCAGCAGCTTCTCCCTGCGGGGTTACAATGAGCAGTTCTTC
CASSFSLRGYNEQFF
>TRBV3-1|TRBJ2-1|few|-
TGTGCCAGCAGCCAAGGGACTATCGAAAATGAGCAGTTCTTC
CASSQGTIENEQFF
>TRBV6-5|TRBJ1-2|few|-
TGTGCCAGCAGTTACTCGATGAATAACTATGGCTACACCTTC
CASSYSMNNYGYTF
>TRBV5-1|TRBJ1-3|many|TRBD1
TGCGCCAGCAGCCGCACAGGGGAGGAAGGAAACACCATATATTTT
CASSRTGEEGNTIYF
>TRBV20-1|TRBJ1-4|-|-
TGCAGTGCTAGTATTCGGGCCCGAGGGGTCAAACTGTTTTTT
CSASIRARGVKLFF
>TRBV20-1|TRBJ2-1|many|-
TGCAGTGCCAGGGGGGGGAAGGATGAGCAGTTCTTC
CSARGGKDEQFF
>TRBV20-1|TRBJ2-5|many|-
TGCAGTGCTAGAGATATTGGGGGCCAAGAGACCCAGTACTTC
CSARDIGGQETQYF
>TRBV12-3/TRBV12-4|TRBJ2-3|-|TRBD2
TGTGCCAGCAGCCGAGCGGGGAGCACGCAGTATTTT
CASSRAGSTQYF
>TRBV20-1|TRBJ2-1|many|-
TGCAGTGCTAGAGATCCGAGAAGGGGAGGCGATGAGCAGTTCTTC
CSARDPRRGGDEQFF
>TRBV12-3/TRBV12-4|TRBJ1-5|-|-
TGTGCCAGCACCCCCGGCGATCAGCCCCAGCATTTT
CASTPGDQPQHF
>TRBV28|TRBJ1-5|-|-
-
CASSFLAGSNNQPQHF
>TRBV7-2|TRBJ1-5|-|-
TGTGCCAGCAGCGAGAATGGCAATCAGCCCCAGCATTTT
CASSENGNQPQHF
>TRBV15|TRBJ2-1|few|TRBD2
TGTGCCACCAGCACCTGGACTAGCGGGGGGCTCGAGCAGTTCTTC
CATSTWTSGGLEQFF
>TRBV6-1|TRBJ1-2|many|-
TGTGCCAGCAAGCTACAGGACCGTAACTATGGCTACACCTTC
CASKLQDRNYGYTF
>TRBV3-1|TRBJ2-7|-|-
TGTGCCAGCAGCCAAGATGATAGGGGAGAGCAGTACTTC
CASSQDDRGEQYF
>TRBV20-1|TRBJ1-2|many|-
TGCAGTGCTCTTATATATGGCTACACCTTC
CSALIYGYTF
>TRBV7-2|TRBJ1-6|many|-
TGTGCCAGCAGCACCACTGGGGTTGATTCACCCCTCCACTTT
CASSTTGVDSPLHF
>TRBV7-9|TRBJ1-1|-|-
TGTGCCAGCAGCTTACAAGGACCGACTTTCTTT
CASSLQGPTFF